Given below is one TCR beta chain in context. Its antigen remains undetermined. There are no base qualities to consult, and no much larger clone falls within one base. The germline V gene provides CDR1 KGHSH and CDR2 LQKENI. Measured from the cysteine to the phenylalanine, the CDR3 is 15 residues long. Solely the CDR3 DNA is kept, with 45 bases framed from the first base. V loses 3 bases at its end and J loses 6 bases; junction bases beyond the gene matches: 8. The data are from a study of T cell changes during pregnancy in multiple sclerosis (dated by TCRdb to between 2018 and 2021). At the level of the whole study: Changes in the T cell repertoire over the course of pregnancy were examined in this study in women with multiple sclerosis.

Receptor libraries were prepared by the immunoSEQ multiplex PCR assay. Here the immuneACCESS table is served through TCRdb, limited to in-frame sequences with V and J called. Missing clones are a known gap in these copies; in checked studies unresolved V genes cover under half, and the rest lacks a known reason. The sample data list some 85,000 clones, and 90% to 95% of these were observed just once. Roughly 1.2% of the sample is in the top ten clones. The rearranged chain carries TRBV18 and TRBJ2-7, and 10 bases in between align with TRBD2. The sample consisted of peripheral blood, taken in the second trimester of pregnancy. The origin of this receptor is a female donor with multiple sclerosis, enrolled in a pregnancy study. The CDR3 is CASSPPTLAGVEQYF. The nucleotides read TGTGCCAGCTCACCCCCTACTCTAGCGGGAGTCGAGCAGTACTTC.